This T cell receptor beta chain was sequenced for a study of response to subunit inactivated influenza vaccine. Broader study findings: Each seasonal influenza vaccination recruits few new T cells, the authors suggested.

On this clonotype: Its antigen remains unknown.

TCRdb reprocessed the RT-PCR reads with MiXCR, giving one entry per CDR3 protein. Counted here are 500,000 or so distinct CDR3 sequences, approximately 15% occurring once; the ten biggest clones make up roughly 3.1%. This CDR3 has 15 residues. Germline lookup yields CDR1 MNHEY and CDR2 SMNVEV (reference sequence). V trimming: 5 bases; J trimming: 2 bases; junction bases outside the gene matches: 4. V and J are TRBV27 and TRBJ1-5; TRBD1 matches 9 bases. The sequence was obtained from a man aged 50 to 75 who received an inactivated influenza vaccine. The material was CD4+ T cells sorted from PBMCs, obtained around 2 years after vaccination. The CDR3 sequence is CASSKTGGRNQPQHF. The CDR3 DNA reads TGTGCCAGCAGTAAAACAGGGGGCCGCAATCAGCCCCAGCATTTT.